The 17 T cell receptor beta chains below were found in one sample sequenced in a study of regulatory T cells in long-lasting Graves disease. Investigators prepared the TCR beta libraries by applying iRepertoire HTBI primers and Arm-PCR of CDR3 regions. TCRdb re-called the multiplex PCR reads with MiXCR, one entry per CDR3 protein. The data contain about 430,000 distinct CDR3 sequences, roughly 21% of them singletons. Time point: persistent/refractory GD, antithyroid drugs over 5 years with positive TRAb. The TCR library was made from RNA extracted from PBMCs. The source material was peripheral blood mononuclear cells (PBMCs), sampled when the disease was refractory, from a patient treated with antithyroid drugs. The receptors were sampled from a female donor with Graves disease.

This clonotype has only a few counts. The chain has TRBV6-1 and TRBJ1-2, with 11 bases lining up with TRBD1. The V and J ends lost 7 bases and 4 bases, in that order; junction bases with no gene match: 5. This CDR3 comprises 14 residues. Germline loops: CDR1 MNHNS, CDR2 SASEGT. In nucleotides, the CDR3 is TGTGCCAGCAAAGGACAGGGGGCCGGCTATGGCTACACCTTC. Its protein product is CASKGQGAGYGYTF.

This clonotype has a count of ten or more. The J gene is TRBJ1-1, the V gene TRBV28, with D uncertain. Deletions cut 10 bases from V and 6 bases from J, with 24 bases between. CDR1 is MDHEN and CDR2 is SYDVKM in the germline V gene. This CDR3 is 15 amino acids long. The CDR3 DNA reads TGTGCCACCTTGGGATTAACCAATAGCGTAGCTGAAGCTTTCTTT. This encodes CATLGLTNSVAEAFF.

Comment on this clonotype: A single base separates this from a much larger clone, so it may be a read error. The V gene is TRBV12-3 or TRBV12-4, the J gene TRBJ1-5; D unclear. The CDR3 loop spans 12 amino acids. V shed 8 bases and J shed 7 bases, with 12 bases lying between them. The CDR3, as DNA: TGTGCCAGCGGGGTAGTAGGGCAGCCCCAGCATTTT. Translated: CASGVVGQPQHF.

This clonotype was detected many times. This chain links TRBV28 with TRBJ2-7, with D perhaps TRBD1 or TRBD2 (5 bases each). Germline values: CDR1 MDHEN, CDR2 SYDVKM. The CDR3 has 15 residues. V lost 6 bases and J 5 bases, leaving 20 bases between the germline ends. The CDR3 coding sequence is TGTGCCAGCAGGAGACTACGCCAGGGTGGAAACGAGCAGTACTTC. Its translation is CASRRLRQGGNEQYF.

The chain links TRBV29-1 to TRBJ2-5; 10 bases are a match to TRBD2. Per germline, CDR1 SQVTM and CDR2 ANQGSEA. This CDR3 spans 14 amino acids. V was clipped by 5 bases and J by 4 bases; unmatched bases: 7. CDR3 sequence reads: CSVRLAGALETQYF. DNA for the CDR3: TGCAGCGTTCGTCTAGCGGGAGCCCTAGAGACCCAGTACTTC.

Concerning this clonotype: A much larger clone differs by one base, so this may be a read error. The chain is built from TRBV6-2 or TRBV6-3 and TRBJ1-1; D not resolved. CDR1 and CDR2 (germline): MNHEY, SVGEGT. This CDR3 contains 16 residues. CDR3: CASSHPDYDIHTEASF. The DNA of the CDR3 is TGTGCCAGCAGCCATCCCGACTATGACATACACACTGAAGCTTCCTTT.

This clonotype was recorded many times. The V and J genes are TRBV2 and TRBJ2-7, with D unresolved. The germline CDR1 and CDR2 sequences are SNHLY and FYNNEI. The CDR3 length is 13 residues. Between the trimmed V and J ends, which lost 3 bases and 3 bases, there was a span of 9 bases. This CDR3 is CASSEGSGYEQYF. CDR3 DNA sequence: TGTGCCAGCAGTGAGGGATCCGGCTACGAGCAGTACTTC.

This clonotype was seen a few times. This chain connects TRBV20-1 to TRBJ2-7, with 7 bases matching TRBD2. CDR3 length equals 12 residues. Germline V lookup: CDR1 DFQATT, CDR2 SNEGSKA (reference sequence). Losses at the gene ends were 6 bases for V and 7 bases for J; bases not matched to a gene: 9. The CDR3 region has the DNA TGCAGTGCACCCGGCGCGGGGGTGGAGCAGTACTTC. Translation: CSAPGAGVEQYF.

This clonotype was observed at least ten times. This rearrangement joins TRBV5-1 to TRBJ2-2, with D maybe TRBD1 (5 bases). V was trimmed by 0 bases and J by 5 bases, leaving 11 bases between them. CDR1 is SGHRS and CDR2 is YFSETQ in the germline V gene. This CDR3 comprises 15 residues. This CDR3 is CASSLETANTGELFF. The CDR3 DNA reads as TGCGCCAGCAGCTTGGAGACAGCTAATACCGGGGAGCTGTTTTTT.

The V gene is TRBV5-4, the J gene TRBJ2-5; 9 positions match TRBD2. The J call is in doubt because the DNA end fits TRBJ2-1 better. CDR3 size: 15 residues. Germline V gives CDR1 SGHNT, CDR2 YYREEE (reference sequence). The CDR3 loop is CASSLPAGGRNEQFF. CDR3 DNA: TGTGCCAGCAGCTTGCCAGCGGGAGGACGCAATGAGCAGTTCTTC.

This clonotype came up a few times. The V and J genes are TRBV7-3 and TRBJ2-2, with 9 nucleotides matching TRBD2. Germline V gene sequence: CDR1 SGHTA, CDR2 FQGTGA. CDR3 length: 15 residues. Trimming removed 5 bases from V and 4 bases from J; junction bases left unmatched: 5. CDR3 sequence: CASSLSGSFTGELFF. DNA of the CDR3: TGTGCCAGCAGCCTTAGCGGGAGTTTCACCGGGGAGCTGTTTTTT.

At least ten counts were recorded for this clonotype. CDR3 amino acids: CASSPPLGAMGYTF. In nucleotides, the CDR3 is TGTGCCAGCAGTCCCCCTTTAGGGGCTATGGGCTACACCTTC. V is TRBV28 and J is TRBJ1-2; D might be TRBD1 (5 bases). CDR3 length: 14 residues. V shed 5 bases and J shed 8 bases, with 18 bases lying between them. Per the germline V gene, CDR1 is MDHEN and CDR2 is SYDVKM.

This clonotype was picked up a small number of times. The chain has TRBV18 and TRBJ1-1; D may be TRBD1 (6 bases). V lost 5 bases to trimming and J lost 5 bases, with 15 bases between them. This CDR3 is built from 14 residues. Germline CDR1 and CDR2: KGHSH and LQKENI. The CDR3 here is CASSTRGPGTEAFF. The CDR3 region has the DNA TGTGCCAGCTCAACCAGGGGCCCCGGAACTGAAGCTTTCTTT.

This clonotype has only one observation. A much larger clonotype is one base distant, so this may be a read error. The chain employs TRBV7-9 and TRBJ2-7; 11 nucleotides match TRBD2. The CDR3 totals 16 residues. V lost 0 bases to trimming and J lost 3 bases; unmatched junction nucleotides: 4. Germline CDR1 is SEHNR and CDR2 is FQNEAQ (reference sequence). The CDR3 loop is CASSLAGTSGDYEQYF. For the CDR3, the DNA is TGTGCCAGCAGCTTAGCGGGGACTAGCGGAGACTACGAGCAGTACTTC.

A few counts support this clonotype. V and J are TRBV5-1 and TRBJ1-6; 7 nucleotides align to TRBD1. The CDR3 runs 15 residues. V lost 4 bases and J lost 8; bases outside the gene matches: 9. Germline CDR1 reads SGHRS; CDR2 reads YFSETQ. CDR3 bases: TGCGCCAGCAGCCCACAGGGGTTAGGAGATTCACCCCTCCACTTT. Its translation is CASSPQGLGDSPLHF.

This clonotype was counted many times. The chain is built from TRBV6-2 or TRBV6-3 and TRBJ2-7; 11 nucleotides align to TRBD1. The CDR3 is 16 amino acids. In germline, CDR1 is MNHEY, CDR2 SVGEGT. V was clipped by 0 bases and J by 5 bases; unmatched bases: 6. The CDR3: CASSYSRDRGTHEQYF. CDR3 in DNA: TGTGCCAGCAGTTACTCGAGGGACAGGGGGACCCACGAGCAGTACTTC.

This chain links TRBV7-8 with TRBJ1-5; 7 nucleotides agree with TRBD1. Germline CDR1 reads SGHVS; CDR2 reads FQNEAQ. CDR3 length: 17 amino acids. V trimming: 5 bases; J trimming: 4 bases; junction bases outside the gene matches: 14. CDR3 DNA sequence: TGTGCCAGCAGCGCTGGATTAGGGGGCGCGGGGAATCAGCCCCAGCATTTT. Encoded protein: CASSAGLGGAGNQPQHF.